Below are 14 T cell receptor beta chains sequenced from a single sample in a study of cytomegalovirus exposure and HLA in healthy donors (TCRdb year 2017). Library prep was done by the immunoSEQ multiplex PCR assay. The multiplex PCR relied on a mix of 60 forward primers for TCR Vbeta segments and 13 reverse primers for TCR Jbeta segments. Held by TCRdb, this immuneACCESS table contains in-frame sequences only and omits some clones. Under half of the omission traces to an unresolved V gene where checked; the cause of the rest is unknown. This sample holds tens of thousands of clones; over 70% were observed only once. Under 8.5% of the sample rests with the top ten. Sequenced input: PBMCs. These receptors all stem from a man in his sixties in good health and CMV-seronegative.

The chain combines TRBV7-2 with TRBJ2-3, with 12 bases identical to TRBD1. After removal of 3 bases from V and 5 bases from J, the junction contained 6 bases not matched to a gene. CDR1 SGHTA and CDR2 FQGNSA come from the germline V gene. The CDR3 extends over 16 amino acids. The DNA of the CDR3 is TGTGCCAGCAGCTTCGGAGGGACAGGGGGCGAAGATACGCAGTATTTT. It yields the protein CASSFGGTGGEDTQYF. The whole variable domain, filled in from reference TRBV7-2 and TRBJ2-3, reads GAGVSQSPSNKVTEKGKDVELRCDPISGHTALYWYRQSLGQGLEFLIYFQGNSAPDKSGLPSDRFSAERTGGSVSTLTIQRTQQEDSAVYLCASSFGGTGGEDTQYFGPGTRLTVL.

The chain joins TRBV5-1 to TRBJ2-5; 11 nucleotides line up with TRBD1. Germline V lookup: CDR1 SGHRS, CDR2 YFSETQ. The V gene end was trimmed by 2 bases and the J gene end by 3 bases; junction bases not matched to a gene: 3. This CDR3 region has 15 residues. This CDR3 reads CASSFGTGGKETQYF. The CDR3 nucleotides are TGCGCCAGCAGCTTCGGGACAGGGGGAAAAGAGACCCAGTACTTC.

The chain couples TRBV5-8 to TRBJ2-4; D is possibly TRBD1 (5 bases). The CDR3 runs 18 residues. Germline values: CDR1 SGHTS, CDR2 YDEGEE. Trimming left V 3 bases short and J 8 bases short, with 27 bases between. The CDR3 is CASSSTWVGDAAIDIQYF. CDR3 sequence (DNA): TGTGCCAGCAGCTCAACCTGGGTAGGGGATGCAGCCATAGACATTCAGTACTTC.

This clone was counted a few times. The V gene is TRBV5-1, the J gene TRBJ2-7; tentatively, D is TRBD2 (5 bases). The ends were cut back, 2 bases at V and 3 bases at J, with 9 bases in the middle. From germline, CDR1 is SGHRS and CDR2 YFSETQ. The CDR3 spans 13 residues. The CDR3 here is CASSFGVNYEQYF. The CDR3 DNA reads TGCGCCAGCAGCTTCGGGGTGAACTACGAGCAGTACTTC.

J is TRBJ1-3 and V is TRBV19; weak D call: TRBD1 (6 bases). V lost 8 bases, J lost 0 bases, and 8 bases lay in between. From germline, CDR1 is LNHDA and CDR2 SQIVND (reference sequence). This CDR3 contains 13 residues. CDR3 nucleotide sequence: TGTGCCAGTGGACAGAGCTCTGGAAACACCATATATTTT. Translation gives CASGQSSGNTIYF.

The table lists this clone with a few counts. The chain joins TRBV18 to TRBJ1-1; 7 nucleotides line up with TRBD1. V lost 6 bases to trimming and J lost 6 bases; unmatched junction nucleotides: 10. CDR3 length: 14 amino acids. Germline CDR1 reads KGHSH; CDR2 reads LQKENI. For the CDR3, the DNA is TGTGCCAGCTCGCAACCCGACAGGGAACCTGAAGCTTTCTTT. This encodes CASSQPDREPEAFF.

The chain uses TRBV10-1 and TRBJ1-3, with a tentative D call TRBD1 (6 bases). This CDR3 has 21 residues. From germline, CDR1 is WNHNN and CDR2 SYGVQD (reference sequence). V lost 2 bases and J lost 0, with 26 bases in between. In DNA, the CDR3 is TGCGCCAGCAGTGAGCCTCGAGAGAACAGGGACGTTCATCGCTCTGGAAACACCATATATTTT. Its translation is CASSEPRENRDVHRSGNTIYF.

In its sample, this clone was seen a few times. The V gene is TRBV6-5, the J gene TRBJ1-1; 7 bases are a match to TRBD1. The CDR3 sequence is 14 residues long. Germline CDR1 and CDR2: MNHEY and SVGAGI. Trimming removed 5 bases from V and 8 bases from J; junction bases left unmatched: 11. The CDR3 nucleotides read TGTGCCAGCAGTACCTACAGGGGCCCCCCCGAAGCTTTCTTT. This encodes CASSTYRGPPEAFF.

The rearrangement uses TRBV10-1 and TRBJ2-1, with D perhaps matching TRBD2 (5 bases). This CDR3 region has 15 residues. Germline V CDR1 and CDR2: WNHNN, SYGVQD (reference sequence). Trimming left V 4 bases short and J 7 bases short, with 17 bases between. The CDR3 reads CASSASSPRGNEQFF. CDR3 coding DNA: TGCGCCAGCAGTGCCTCTAGCCCCCGAGGGAATGAGCAGTTCTTC.

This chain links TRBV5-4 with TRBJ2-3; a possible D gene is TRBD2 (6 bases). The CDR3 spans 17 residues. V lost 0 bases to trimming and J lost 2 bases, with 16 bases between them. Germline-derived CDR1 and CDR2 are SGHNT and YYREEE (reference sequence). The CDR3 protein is CASSLAGLARSTDTQYF. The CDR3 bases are TGTGCCAGCAGCTTGGCAGGGCTAGCGAGGTCCACAGATACGCAGTATTTT.

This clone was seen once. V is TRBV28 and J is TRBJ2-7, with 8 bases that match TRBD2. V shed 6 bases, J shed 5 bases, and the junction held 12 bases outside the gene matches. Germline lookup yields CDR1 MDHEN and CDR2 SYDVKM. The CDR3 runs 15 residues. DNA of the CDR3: TGTGCCAGCAGCCCTCGGCCGGGGGGGAACCACGAGCAGTACTTC. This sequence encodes CASSPRPGGNHEQYF.

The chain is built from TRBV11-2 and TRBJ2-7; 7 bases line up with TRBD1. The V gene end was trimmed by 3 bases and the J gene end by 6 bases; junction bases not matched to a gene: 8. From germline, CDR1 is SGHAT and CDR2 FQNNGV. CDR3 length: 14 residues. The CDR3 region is CASSLSPGGGEQYF. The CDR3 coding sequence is TGTGCCAGCAGCTTGAGTCCAGGGGGTGGCGAGCAGTACTTC.

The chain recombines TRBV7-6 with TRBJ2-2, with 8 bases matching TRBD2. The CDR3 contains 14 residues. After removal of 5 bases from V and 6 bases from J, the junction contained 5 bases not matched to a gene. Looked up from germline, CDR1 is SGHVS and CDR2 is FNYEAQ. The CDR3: CASSPGLVPGELFF. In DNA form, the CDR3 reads TGTGCCAGCAGCCCGGGACTAGTACCCGGGGAGCTGTTTTTT.

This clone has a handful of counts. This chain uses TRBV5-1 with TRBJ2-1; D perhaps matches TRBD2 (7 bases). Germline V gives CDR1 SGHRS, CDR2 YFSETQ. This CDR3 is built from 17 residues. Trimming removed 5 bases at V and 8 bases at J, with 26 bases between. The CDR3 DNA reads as TGCGCCAGCAGTGGGTCTGGGGGGGGCAATCCCGGGGATGAGCAGTTCTTC. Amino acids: CASSGSGGGNPGDEQFF.